The 20 T cell receptor beta chains presented below share a single source sample, sequenced in a study of T cells expressing NK-cell markers. Reprocessing the 5' RACE reads, TCRdb reports a single entry for every CDR3 protein and omits DNA. The table for this sample gives about 460,000 distinct CDR3 sequences. Sequenced input: blood T cells: a sorted CD56 or NKG2C T cell subset, CD4+ or CD8+ T cells, or bulk PBMC T cells (not recorded which). These receptors came from a woman between 45 and 65 years old in good health.

The chain recombines TRBV12-3 or TRBV12-4 with TRBJ1-3; TCRdb's assignment of TRBD1 cannot be checked, as there is no DNA. The CDR3 has 16 amino acids. The CDR3 region is CASSYNRGNFGNTIYF.

The chain is built from TRBV12-3 or TRBV12-4 and TRBJ2-5; TCRdb designates TRBD1, a call that cannot be tested without DNA. The CDR3 has 13 residues. The CDR3 spells CASRRGRRETQYF.

Here the CDR3 reads CASSPRLEGMETQYF. The chain recombines TRBV2 with TRBJ2-5; TCRdb's D call, TRBD2, is unchecked because there is no DNA. The CDR3 length is 15 residues. Germline-derived CDR1 and CDR2 are SNHLY and FYNNEI.

The chain carries TRBV12-3 or TRBV12-4 and TRBJ2-3. The CDR3 sequence is 12 residues long. CDR3 sequence: CASSLKGDTQYF.

The gene calls are TRBV5-1 and TRBJ1-1. There are 12 residues in the CDR3. In germline, CDR1 is SGHRS, CDR2 YFSETQ. The CDR3 region is CASRQGDNEAFF. Looking up the rest from reference TRBV5-1 and TRBJ1-1 gives the full variable domain: KAGVTQTPRYLIKTRGQQVTLSCSPISGHRSVSWYQQTPGQGLQFLFEYFSETQRNKGNFPGRFSGRQFSNSRSEMNVSTLELGDSALYLCASRQGDNEAFFGQGTRLTVV.

The chain carries TRBV24-1 and TRBJ2-1; the D call of TRBD1 rests on TCRdb alone, since no DNA is present to check it. The CDR3 spans 15 residues. Per germline, CDR1 KGHDR and CDR2 SFDVKD. The CDR3 reads CATGDRDRGSNEQFF.

This sequence joins TRBV3-1 and TRBJ2-1; TCRdb reports TRBD2, a call that lacks DNA to check it against. This CDR3 is built from 17 residues. The V gene's germline CDR1 is LGHDT and CDR2 YNNKEL (reference sequence). The CDR3 region is CASSPLGGTSPLGEQFF.

V is TRBV5-1 and J is TRBJ1-6; TCRdb's assignment of TRBD1 cannot be checked, as there is no DNA. The CDR3 runs to 17 residues. The germline V gene has CDR1 SGHRS and CDR2 YFSETQ. CDR3 sequence: CASSLVVGTGDNSPLHF.

The chain employs TRBV21-1 and TRBJ2-2; no DNA is available, so the TRBD2 call from TCRdb remains unchecked. TRBV21-1 is assigned pseudogene status. CDR3 length: 18 amino acids. This CDR3 reads CASSTLAGDGPETGELFF.

This rearrangement joins TRBV29-1 to TRBJ2-2; TCRdb's D call of TRBD1 is untestable without DNA. Germline values: CDR1 SQVTM, CDR2 ANQGSEA. This CDR3 is 13 amino acids long. CDR3 amino acids: CSVDKTGYGELFF.

The chain links TRBV5-5 to TRBJ2-5; no DNA is available, so the TRBD1 call from TCRdb remains unchecked. The CDR3 covers 16 residues. Germline CDR1 and CDR2: SGHKS and YYEKEE (reference sequence). The CDR3 region is CASTNRIGGEVETQYF.

This rearrangement joins TRBV4-1 to TRBJ1-4; TCRdb's D call of TRBD1 is untestable without DNA. Germline CDR1 is MGHRA and CDR2 is YSYEKL. There are 19 residues in the CDR3. CDR3: CASSNPGRNKPATNEKLFF.

This chain joins TRBV20-1 and TRBJ2-1; with no DNA, the TCRdb D assignment of TRBD1 cannot be verified. The germline V gene has CDR1 DFQATT and CDR2 SNEGSKA (reference sequence). CDR3 size: 15 residues. This CDR3 reads CSASRDPFSYNEQFF.

The V gene is TRBV12-3 or TRBV12-4, the J gene TRBJ2-2; the D gene TCRdb calls, TRBD1, cannot be checked with no DNA. CDR3 size: 15 residues. The CDR3: CACSSTGTLYGELFF.

J is TRBJ2-1 and V is TRBV3-1; with no DNA, the TCRdb D assignment of TRBD1 cannot be verified. The CDR3 totals 15 residues. Per the germline V gene, CDR1 is LGHDT and CDR2 is YNNKEL (reference sequence). This CDR3 is CASRRMGTGGNEQFF.

This chain connects TRBV24-1 to TRBJ2-3; TCRdb's D gene call, TRBD2, goes unchecked for lack of DNA. The CDR3 has 17 amino acids. Germline assignment: CDR1 KGHDR and CDR2 SFDVKD. CDR3 protein: CATSDYLGREATDTQYF.

J is TRBJ1-1 and V is TRBV15; TCRdb gives TRBD1 as the D gene, but with no DNA this cannot be confirmed. CDR3 size: 16 residues. Germline CDR1 is LNHNV and CDR2 is YYDKDF (reference sequence). The CDR3 is CATSRLRGPGNTEAFF.

This sequence joins TRBV20-1 and TRBJ1-2; TCRdb reports TRBD1, a call that lacks DNA to check it against. Looked up from germline, CDR1 is DFQATT and CDR2 is SNEGSKA (reference sequence). This CDR3 is built from 11 residues. The CDR3 reads CSASVRDGYTF.

V and J are TRBV24-1 and TRBJ1-4; checking the TCRdb D call of TRBD1 is not possible without DNA. This CDR3 has 13 residues. Per the germline V gene, CDR1 is KGHDR and CDR2 is SFDVKD. The CDR3 loop is CATSDPILSKLFF.

CDR3 sequence reads: CASSLSGTGYGEQYF. This chain connects TRBV5-1 to TRBJ2-7; TCRdb's D call of TRBD1 is untestable without DNA. In germline, CDR1 is SGHRS, CDR2 YFSETQ. The CDR3 is made up of 15 amino acids.